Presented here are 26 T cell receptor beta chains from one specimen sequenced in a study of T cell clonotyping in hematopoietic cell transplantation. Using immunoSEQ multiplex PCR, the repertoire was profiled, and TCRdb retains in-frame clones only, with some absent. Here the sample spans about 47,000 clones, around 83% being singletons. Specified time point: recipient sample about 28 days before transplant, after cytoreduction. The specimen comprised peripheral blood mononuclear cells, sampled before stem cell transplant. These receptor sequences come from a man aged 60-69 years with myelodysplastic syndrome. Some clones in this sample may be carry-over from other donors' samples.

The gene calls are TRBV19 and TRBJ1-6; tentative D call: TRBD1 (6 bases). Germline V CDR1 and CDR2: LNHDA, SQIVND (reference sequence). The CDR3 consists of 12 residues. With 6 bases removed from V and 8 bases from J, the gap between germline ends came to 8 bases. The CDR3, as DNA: TGTGCCAGTAGGGGGGCCGATTCACCCCTCCACTTT. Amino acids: CASRGADSPLHF. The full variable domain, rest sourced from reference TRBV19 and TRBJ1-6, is DGGITQSPKYLFRKEGQNVTLSCEQNLNHDAMYWYRQDPGQGLRLIYYSQIVNDFQKGDIAEGYSVSREKKESFPLTVTSAQKNPTAFYLCASRGADSPLHFGNGTRLTVT.

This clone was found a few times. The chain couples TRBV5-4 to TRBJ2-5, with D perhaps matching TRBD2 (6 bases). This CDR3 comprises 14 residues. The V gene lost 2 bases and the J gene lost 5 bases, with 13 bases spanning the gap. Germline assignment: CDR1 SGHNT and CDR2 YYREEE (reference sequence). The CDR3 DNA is TGTGCCAGCAGCTTTTTCCGGGACTGGGAGACCCAGTACTTC. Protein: CASSFFRDWETQYF.

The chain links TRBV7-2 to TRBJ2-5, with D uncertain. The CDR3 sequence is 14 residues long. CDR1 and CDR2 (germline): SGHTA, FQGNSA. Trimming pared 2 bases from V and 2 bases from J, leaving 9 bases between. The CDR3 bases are TGTGCCAGCAGCTTAAGTCTCGCGCAAGAGACCCAGTACTTC. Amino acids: CASSLSLAQETQYF.

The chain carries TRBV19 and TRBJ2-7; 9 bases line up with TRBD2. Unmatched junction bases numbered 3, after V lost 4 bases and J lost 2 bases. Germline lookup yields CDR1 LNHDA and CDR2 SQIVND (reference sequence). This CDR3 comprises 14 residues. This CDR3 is CASSNGGGAYEQYF. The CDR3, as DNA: TGTGCCAGTAGTAACGGCGGGGGGGCCTACGAGCAGTACTTC.

The CDR3 DNA reads TGTGCCAGCAGTTTCGACAGTAGCACAGATACGCAGTATTTT. It encodes CASSFDSSTDTQYF. This rearrangement joins TRBV27 to TRBJ2-3, with D maybe TRBD1 (5 bases). Germline assignment: CDR1 MNHEY and CDR2 SMNVEV (reference sequence). V lost 3 bases and J 0 bases, leaving 7 bases between the germline ends. This CDR3 comprises 14 residues.

In DNA, the CDR3 is TGTGCCTGGGGATCAGGGGGGAATTCACCCCTCCACTTT. The encoded protein is CAWGSGGNSPLHF. The chain couples TRBV30 to TRBJ1-6, with TRBD1 matching over 7 bases. After removal of 5 bases from V and 7 bases from J, the junction contained 5 bases not matched to a gene. CDR1 and CDR2 (germline): GTSNPN, SVGIG (reference sequence). CDR3 length: 13 amino acids.

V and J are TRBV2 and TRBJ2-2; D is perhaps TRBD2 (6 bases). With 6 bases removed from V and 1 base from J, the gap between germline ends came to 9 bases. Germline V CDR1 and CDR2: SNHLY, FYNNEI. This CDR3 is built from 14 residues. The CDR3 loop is CASSGTVNTGELFF. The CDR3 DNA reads TGTGCCAGCAGCGGGACTGTGAACACCGGGGAGCTGTTTTTT.

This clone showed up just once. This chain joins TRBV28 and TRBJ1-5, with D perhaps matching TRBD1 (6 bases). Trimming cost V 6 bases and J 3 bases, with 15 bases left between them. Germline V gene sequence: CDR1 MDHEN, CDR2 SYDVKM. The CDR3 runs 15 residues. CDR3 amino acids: CASSSTGNFNQPQHF. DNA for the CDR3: TGTGCCAGCAGCTCTACAGGGAACTTCAATCAGCCCCAGCATTTT.

For the CDR3, the DNA is TGCGCCAGCAGCCAAAGGGACAGGAGGACCGAAGCTTTCTTT. Its protein is CASSQRDRRTEAFF. The J gene is TRBJ1-1, the V gene TRBV4-3; 8 bases are shared with TRBD1. CDR3 length equals 14 residues. Unmatched junction bases numbered 7, after V lost 2 bases and J lost 8 bases. CDR1 is LGHNA, CDR2 YSLEER, per germline.

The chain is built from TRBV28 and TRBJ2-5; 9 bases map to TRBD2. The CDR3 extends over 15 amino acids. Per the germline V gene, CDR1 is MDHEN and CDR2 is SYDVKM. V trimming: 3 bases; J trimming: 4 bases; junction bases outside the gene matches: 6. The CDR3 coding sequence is TGTGCCAGCAGTTTCTTGCGGGGGGGACGAGAGACCCAGTACTTC. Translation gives CASSFLRGGRETQYF.

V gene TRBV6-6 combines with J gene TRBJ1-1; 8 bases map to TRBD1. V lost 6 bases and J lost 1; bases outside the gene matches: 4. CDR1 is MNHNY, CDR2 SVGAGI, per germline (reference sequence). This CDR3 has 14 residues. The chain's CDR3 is CASRRGQANTEAFF. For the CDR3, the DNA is TGTGCCAGCAGACGGGGACAGGCGAACACTGAAGCTTTCTTT.

The CDR3 sequence: CASSFSSTDEGYTF. The CDR3 bases are TGCGCCAGCAGTTTTTCTTCAACAGACGAAGGCTACACCTTC. The chain uses TRBV5-1 and TRBJ1-2; D remains unclear. V lost 5 bases and J 8 bases, leaving 19 bases between the germline ends. The CDR3 sequence is 14 residues long. The germline V gene has CDR1 SGHRS and CDR2 YFSETQ.

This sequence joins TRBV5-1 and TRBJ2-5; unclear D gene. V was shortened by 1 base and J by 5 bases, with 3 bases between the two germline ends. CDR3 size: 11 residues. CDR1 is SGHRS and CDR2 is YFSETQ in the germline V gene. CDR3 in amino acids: CASSLRETQYF. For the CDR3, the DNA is TGCGCCAGCAGCTTGAGGGAGACCCAGTACTTC.

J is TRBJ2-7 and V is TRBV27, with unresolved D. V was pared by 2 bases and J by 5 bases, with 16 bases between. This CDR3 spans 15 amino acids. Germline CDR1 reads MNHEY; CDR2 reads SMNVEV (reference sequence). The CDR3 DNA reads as TGTGCCAGCAGTTTAACCCGAGGATTCGGTAACGAGCAGTACTTC. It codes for CASSLTRGFGNEQYF.

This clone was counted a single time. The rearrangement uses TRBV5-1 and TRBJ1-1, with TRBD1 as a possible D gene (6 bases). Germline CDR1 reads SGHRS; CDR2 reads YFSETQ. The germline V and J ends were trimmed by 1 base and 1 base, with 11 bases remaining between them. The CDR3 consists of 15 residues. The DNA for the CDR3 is TGCGCCAGCAGCTTGCAGGGGAGCACGAACACTGAAGCTTTCTTT. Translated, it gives CASSLQGSTNTEAFF.

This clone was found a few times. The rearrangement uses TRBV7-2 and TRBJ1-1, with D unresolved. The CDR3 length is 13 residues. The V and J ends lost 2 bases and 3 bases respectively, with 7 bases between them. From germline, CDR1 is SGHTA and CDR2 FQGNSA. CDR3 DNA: TGTGCCAGCAGCTTACTAGACGACACTGAAGCTTTCTTT. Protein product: CASSLLDDTEAFF.

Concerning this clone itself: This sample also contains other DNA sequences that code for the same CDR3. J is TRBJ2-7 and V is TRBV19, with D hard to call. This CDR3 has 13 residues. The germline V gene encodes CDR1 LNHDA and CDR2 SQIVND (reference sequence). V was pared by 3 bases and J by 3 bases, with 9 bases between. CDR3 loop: CASSISLFYEQYF. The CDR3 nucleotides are TGTGCCAGTAGTATCTCTCTGTTCTACGAGCAGTACTTC.

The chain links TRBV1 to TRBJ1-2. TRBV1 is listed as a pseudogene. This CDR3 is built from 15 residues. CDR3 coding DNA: TGCACCAGCAGCCAAAAATCACGATCTCTTTATGGCTACACCTTC. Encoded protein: CTSSQKSRSLYGYTF.

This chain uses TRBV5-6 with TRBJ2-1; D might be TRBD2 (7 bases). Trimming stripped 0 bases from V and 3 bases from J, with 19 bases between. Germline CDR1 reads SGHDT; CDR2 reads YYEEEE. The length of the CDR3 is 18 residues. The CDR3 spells CASSLAGGGGSYYNEQFF. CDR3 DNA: TGTGCCAGCAGCTTGGCCGGAGGGGGGGGGTCTTACTACAATGAGCAGTTCTTC.

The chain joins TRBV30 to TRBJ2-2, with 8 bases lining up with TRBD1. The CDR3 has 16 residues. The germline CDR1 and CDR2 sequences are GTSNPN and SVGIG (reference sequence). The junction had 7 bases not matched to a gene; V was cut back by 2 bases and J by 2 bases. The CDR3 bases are TGTGCCTGGAGTACCCGGACAGGGCGTAACACCGGGGAGCTGTTTTTT. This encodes CAWSTRTGRNTGELFF.

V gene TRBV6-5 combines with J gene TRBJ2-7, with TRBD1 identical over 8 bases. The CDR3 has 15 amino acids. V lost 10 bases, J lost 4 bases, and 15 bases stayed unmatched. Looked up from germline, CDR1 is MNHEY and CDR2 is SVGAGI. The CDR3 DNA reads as TGTGCCACTAAGGGGCAGGGGGCAGGAGGATACGAGCAGTACTTC. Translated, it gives CATKGQGAGGYEQYF.

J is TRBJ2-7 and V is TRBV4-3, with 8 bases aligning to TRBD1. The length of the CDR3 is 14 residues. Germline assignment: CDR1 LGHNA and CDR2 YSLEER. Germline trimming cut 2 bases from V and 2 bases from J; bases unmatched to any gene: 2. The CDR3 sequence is CASSQQTGAYEQYF. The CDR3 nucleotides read TGCGCCAGCAGCCAACAGACAGGGGCCTACGAGCAGTACTTC.

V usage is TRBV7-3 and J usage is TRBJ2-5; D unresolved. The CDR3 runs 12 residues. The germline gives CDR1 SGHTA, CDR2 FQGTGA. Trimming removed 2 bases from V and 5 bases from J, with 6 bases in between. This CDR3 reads CASSLALETQYF. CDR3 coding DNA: TGTGCCAGCAGCTTAGCGCTTGAGACCCAGTACTTC.

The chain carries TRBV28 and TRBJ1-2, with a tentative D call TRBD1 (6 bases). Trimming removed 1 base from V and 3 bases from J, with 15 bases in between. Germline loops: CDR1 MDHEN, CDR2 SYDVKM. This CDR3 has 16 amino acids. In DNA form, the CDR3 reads TGTGCCAGCAGTTTATTGTTGGACAGACCTCACTATGGCTACACCTTC. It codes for CASSLLLDRPHYGYTF.

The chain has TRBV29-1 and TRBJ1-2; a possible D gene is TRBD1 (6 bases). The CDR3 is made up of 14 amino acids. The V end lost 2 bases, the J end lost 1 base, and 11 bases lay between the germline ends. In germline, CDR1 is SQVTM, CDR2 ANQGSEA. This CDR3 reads CSVERDTYNYGYTF. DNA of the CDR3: TGCAGCGTTGAAAGGGACACCTATAACTATGGCTACACCTTC.

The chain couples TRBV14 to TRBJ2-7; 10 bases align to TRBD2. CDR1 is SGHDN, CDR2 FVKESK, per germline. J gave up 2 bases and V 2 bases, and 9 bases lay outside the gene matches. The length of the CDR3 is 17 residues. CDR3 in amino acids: CASSQSLLAGPPYEQYF. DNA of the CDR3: TGTGCCAGCAGCCAAAGTTTACTAGCGGGGCCTCCCTACGAGCAGTACTTC.